This record concerns one TCR beta chain sequence. No antigen is known for it. These data belong to a study of post-analysis software for immune sequencing data. Study-level points and caveats: There were roughly 5 TRBV segments more frequent in patients than controls, and TRBV5-6, TRBV5-1 and TRBV20-1 were among them. By F measure, strong co-clustering occurred among samples prepared in the same batch.

Presence of unique molecular identifiers characterized the TCR beta cDNA libraries. It was from about 0.98 to 11 million T cells that about 540,000 cDNA molecules came. Each CDR3 protein is one row after TCRdb ran MiXCR on the PCR reads. The repertoire consists of some 700,000 distinct CDR3 sequences, with about 60% occurring once and the leading ten covering roughly 12%. The CDR3 is made up of 16 amino acids. The V gene lost 4 bases and the J gene lost 2 bases, with 17 bases spanning the gap. The germline gives CDR1 WSHSY, CDR2 SAAADI. This TCR was sampled from a girl aged 2 to 10 with multiple sclerosis. The chain employs TRBV10-2 and TRBJ1-2, with a possible D match to TRBD1 (6 bases). The sequenced sample was blood. CDR3 DNA sequence: TGCGCCAGCAGTGGCGGCAGGGGATCCGCAAACTATGGCTACACCTTC. Encoded protein: CASSGGRGSANYGYTF.